This T cell receptor beta chain emerged from a study of Ad26.COV2.S vaccination and SARS-CoV-2 variants. Notes on the study in general: Individuals receiving vaccine had higher spike-specific TCR breadth than placebo recipients did. It was reported that spike-specific CD8+ and CD4+ T cell responses were substantially broad after vaccination. Comparability of non-spike TCR breadth was observed across vaccine and placebo recipients.

Treatment described: about 20 received Ad26.COV2.S at low or high dose, single or two shots; 5 received placebo; per-sample allocation not given. After the first vaccine or placebo injection, samples were drawn on day 63. Expressing Wuhan-strain SARS-CoV-2 spike, an Ad26 vector served as the vaccine. With respect to this clone: Its antigen is currently unknown.

Germline trimming cut 0 bases from V and 7 bases from J; bases unmatched to any gene: 3. The CDR3 runs to 14 residues. Germline CDR1 reads MNHEY; CDR2 reads SMNVEV (reference sequence). TCRdb's copy holds only in-frame clones and misses some; the assay was immunoSEQ multiplex PCR. This table has 380,000 or so clones, about 80% appearing once. V is TRBV27 and J is TRBJ1-5, with 7 bases identical to TRBD1. The material sequenced was peripheral blood, taken in a trial of Ad26.COV2.S vaccine versus placebo. The sequence came from a person aged 18-60 years who received the Ad26.COV2.S COVID-19 vaccine or a placebo. CDR3 nucleotide sequence: TGTGCCAGCAGTTTATCGACAGGGAGGCAGCCCCAGCATTTT. It specifies CASSLSTGRQPQHF.